The 8 T cell receptor beta chains below come from one sample, sequenced in a study of cytomegalovirus exposure and HLA in healthy donors. PCR used 60 Vbeta primers and 13 Jbeta primers. Repertoires were generated with immunoSEQ multiplex PCR, while TCRdb's copy carries only in-frame clones and drops some. The sample lists some 170,000 clones, roughly a tenth occurring once. The sequenced sample consisted of PBMCs. Every receptor here comes from a woman between 25 and 40 years old in good health and CMV-seropositive.

This clone was observed a few times. The chain couples TRBV12-5 to TRBJ2-2; no firm D call. This CDR3 comprises 13 residues. The V and J ends lost 5 bases and 6 bases respectively, with 10 bases between them. Germline V lookup: CDR1 LGHNT, CDR2 FRNRAP. CDR3 protein: CASGLERPGELFF. The DNA for the CDR3 is TGTGCTAGTGGTCTGGAGCGTCCCGGGGAGCTGTTTTTT.

This clone was seen only a few times. The chain carries TRBV7-9 and TRBJ2-5; 9 bases agree with TRBD1. This CDR3 contains 15 residues. Germline trimming cut 7 bases from V and 1 base from J; bases unmatched to any gene: 7. CDR1 is SEHNR and CDR2 is FQNEAQ in the germline V gene (reference sequence). The DNA of the CDR3 is TGTGCCAGCATCCCGGGACAGGGAGGCCAAGAGACCCAGTACTTC. Its translation: CASIPGQGGQETQYF.

The chain employs TRBV6-1 and TRBJ1-2; 7 bases fit TRBD1. The CDR3 is 14 residues long. The V and J ends lost 6 bases and 11 bases, in that order; junction bases with no gene match: 15. Germline CDR1 is MNHNS and CDR2 is SASEGT. The CDR3, as DNA: TGTGCCAGCAGGATGGGACAGAGCAGCGCTGGATACACCTTC. Protein sequence: CASRMGQSSAGYTF.

This chain connects TRBV27 to TRBJ2-7; 7 nucleotides match TRBD2. V shed 6 bases and J 1 base; nucleotides not matched to a gene: 6. Germline lookup yields CDR1 MNHEY and CDR2 SMNVEV (reference sequence). The CDR3 runs to 14 residues. The CDR3 here is CASRVTSASYEQYF. The CDR3 nucleotides read TGTGCCAGCAGGGTTACTAGCGCGTCCTACGAGCAGTACTTC.

The chain is built from TRBV5-1 and TRBJ2-2; 10 bases line up with TRBD2. With 4 bases clipped from V and 6 bases from J, the junction kept 9 bases outside the gene matches. CDR1 is SGHRS and CDR2 is YFSETQ in the germline V gene. This CDR3 is 16 amino acids long. DNA of the CDR3: TGCGCCAGCAGCCACCCTAGCGGGAGTATCGCCGGGGAGCTGTTTTTT. This translates into CASSHPSGSIAGELFF.

This clone was counted between two and nine times. The chain links TRBV7-9 to TRBJ2-7; no clear D. Trimming stripped 3 bases from V and 6 bases from J, with 18 bases between. Germline CDR1 reads SEHNR; CDR2 reads FQNEAQ (reference sequence). This CDR3 spans 15 amino acids. The CDR3 region has the DNA TGTGCCAGCAGCTTCGTTCGTCTAGGAGTAGTCGAGCAGTACTTC. This codes for CASSFVRLGVVEQYF. The whole variable domain, filled in from reference TRBV7-9 and TRBJ2-7, reads DTGVSQNPRHKITKRGQNVTFRCDPISEHNRLYWYRQTLGQGPEFLTYFQNEAQLEKSRLLSDRFSAERPKGSFSTLEIQRTEQGDSAMYLCASSFVRLGVVEQYFGPGTRLTVT.

This clone was detected a few times. The gene calls are TRBV5-4 and TRBJ2-7; 8 bases align to TRBD1. Germline lookup yields CDR1 SGHNT and CDR2 YYREEE (reference sequence). Trimming removed 5 bases from V and 0 bases from J; junction bases left unmatched: 7. CDR3 length equals 15 residues. The CDR3, as DNA: TGTGCCAGCAGTCGGCCAGGGGGCGGCTCCTACGAGCAGTACTTC. It is translated as CASSRPGGGSYEQYF.

This clone was picked up a small number of times. The chain is built from TRBV6-5 and TRBJ1-4; TRBD1 aligns across 7 bases. The ends lost 0 bases at V and 6 bases at J; junction bases unmatched: 1. CDR3 length: 14 amino acids. The germline gives CDR1 MNHEY, CDR2 SVGAGI. The CDR3 here is CASSYSGQDEKLFF. Written as DNA, the CDR3 is TGTGCCAGCAGTTACTCAGGACAGGATGAAAAACTGTTTTTT.